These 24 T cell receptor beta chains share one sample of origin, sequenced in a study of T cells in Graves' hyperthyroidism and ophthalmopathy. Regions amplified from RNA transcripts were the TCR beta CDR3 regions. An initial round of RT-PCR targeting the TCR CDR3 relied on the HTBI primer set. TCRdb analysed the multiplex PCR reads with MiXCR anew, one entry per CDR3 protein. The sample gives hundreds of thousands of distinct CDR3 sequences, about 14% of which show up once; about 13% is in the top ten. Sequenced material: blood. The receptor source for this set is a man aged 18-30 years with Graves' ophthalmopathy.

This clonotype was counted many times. CDR3 loop: CASSLTATLNQPQHF. The CDR3 nucleotides are TGTGCCAGCAGCTTAACAGCAACCCTCAATCAGCCCCAGCATTTT. The J gene is TRBJ1-5, the V gene TRBV7-2; D not resolved. Trimming removed 2 bases at V and 3 bases at J, with 11 bases between. Germline V gene sequence: CDR1 SGHTA, CDR2 FQGNSA. There are 15 residues in the CDR3.

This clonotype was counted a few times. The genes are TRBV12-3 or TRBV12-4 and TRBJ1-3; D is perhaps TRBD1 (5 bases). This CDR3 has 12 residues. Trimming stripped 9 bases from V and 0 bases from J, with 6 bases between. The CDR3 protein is CASDSSGNTIYF. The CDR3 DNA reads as TGTGCCAGTGACAGCTCTGGAAACACCATATATTTT.

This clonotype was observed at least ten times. The CDR3 DNA follows: TGTGCCAGCAGTGGAACCCCCAGCGGTTACACAGATACGCAGTATTTT. Amino acids: CASSGTPSGYTDTQYF. The chain recombines TRBV2 with TRBJ2-3; a possible D gene is TRBD2 (5 bases). The CDR3 totals 16 residues. CDR1 SNHLY and CDR2 FYNNEI come from the germline V gene. Trimming cost V 4 bases and J 2 bases, with 16 bases left between them.

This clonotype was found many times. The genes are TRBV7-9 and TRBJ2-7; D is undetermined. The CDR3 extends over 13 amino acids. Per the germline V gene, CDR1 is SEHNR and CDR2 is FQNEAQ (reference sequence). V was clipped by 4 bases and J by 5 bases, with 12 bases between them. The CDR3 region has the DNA TGTGCCAGCAGCTCGCCCAACCCCCACGAGCAGTACTTC. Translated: CASSSPNPHEQYF.

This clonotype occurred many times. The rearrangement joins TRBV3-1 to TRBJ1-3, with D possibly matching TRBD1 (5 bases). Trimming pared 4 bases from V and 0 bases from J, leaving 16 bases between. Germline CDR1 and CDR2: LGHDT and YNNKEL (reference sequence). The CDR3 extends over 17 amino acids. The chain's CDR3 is CASSLLNAGSSGNTIYF. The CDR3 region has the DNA TGTGCCAGCAGCCTTCTCAACGCAGGGAGCTCTGGAAACACCATATATTTT.

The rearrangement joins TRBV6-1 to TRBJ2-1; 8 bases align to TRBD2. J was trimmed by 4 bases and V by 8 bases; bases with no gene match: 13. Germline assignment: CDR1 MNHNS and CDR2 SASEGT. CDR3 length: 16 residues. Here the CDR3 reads CASGPPSGHLYNEQFF. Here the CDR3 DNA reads TGTGCCAGCGGGCCCCCTAGCGGGCATCTATACAATGAGCAGTTCTTC.

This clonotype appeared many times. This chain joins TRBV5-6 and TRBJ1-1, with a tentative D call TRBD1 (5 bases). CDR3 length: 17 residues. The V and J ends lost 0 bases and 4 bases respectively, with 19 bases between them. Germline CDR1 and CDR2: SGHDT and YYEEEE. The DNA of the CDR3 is TGTGCCAGCAGCTTGGCCCGTGGACTCAGGGCATCCACTGAAGCTTTCTTT. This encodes CASSLARGLRASTEAFF.

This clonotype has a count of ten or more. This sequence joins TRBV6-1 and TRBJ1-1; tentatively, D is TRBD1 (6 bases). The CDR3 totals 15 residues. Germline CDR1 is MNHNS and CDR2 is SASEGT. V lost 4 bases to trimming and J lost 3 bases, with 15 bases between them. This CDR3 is CASSGGRAGDTEAFF. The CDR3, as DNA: TGTGCCAGCAGTGGGGGGCGGGCAGGGGACACTGAAGCTTTCTTT.

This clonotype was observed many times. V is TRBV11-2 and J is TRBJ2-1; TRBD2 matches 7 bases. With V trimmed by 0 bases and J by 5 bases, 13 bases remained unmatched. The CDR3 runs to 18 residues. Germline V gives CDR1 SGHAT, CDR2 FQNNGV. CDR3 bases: TGTGCCAGCAGCTTAGACATGGGAGGGAACCCATCCCACAATGAGCAGTTCTTC. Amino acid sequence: CASSLDMGGNPSHNEQFF.

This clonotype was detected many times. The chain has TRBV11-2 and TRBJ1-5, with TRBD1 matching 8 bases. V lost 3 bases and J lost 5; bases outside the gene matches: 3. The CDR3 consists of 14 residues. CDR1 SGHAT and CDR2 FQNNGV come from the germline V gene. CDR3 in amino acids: CASSFGQGDQPQHF. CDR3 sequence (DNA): TGTGCCAGCAGCTTCGGACAGGGCGATCAGCCCCAGCATTTT.

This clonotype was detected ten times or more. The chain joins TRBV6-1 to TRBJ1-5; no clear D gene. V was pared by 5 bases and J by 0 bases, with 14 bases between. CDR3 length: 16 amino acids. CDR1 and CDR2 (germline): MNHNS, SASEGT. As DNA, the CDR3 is TGTGCCAGCAGTCCGGAGACGGTTTATAGCAATCAGCCCCAGCATTTT. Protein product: CASSPETVYSNQPQHF.

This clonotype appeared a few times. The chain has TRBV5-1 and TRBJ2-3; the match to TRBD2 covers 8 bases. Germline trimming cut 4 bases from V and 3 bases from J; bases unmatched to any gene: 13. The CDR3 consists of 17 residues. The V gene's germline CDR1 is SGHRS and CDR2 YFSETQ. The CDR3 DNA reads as TGCGCCAGCAGCCATCCGCCGGGGGCGGGAGGAACAGATACGCAGTATTTT. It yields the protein CASSHPPGAGGTDTQYF.

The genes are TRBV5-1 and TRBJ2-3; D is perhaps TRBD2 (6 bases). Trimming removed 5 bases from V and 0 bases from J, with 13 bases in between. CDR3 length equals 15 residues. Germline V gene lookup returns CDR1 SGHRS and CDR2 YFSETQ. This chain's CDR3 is CASRRDSTSTDTQYF. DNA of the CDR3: TGCGCCAGCAGACGGGACTCAACGAGCACAGATACGCAGTATTTT.

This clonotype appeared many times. The CDR3: CSARSGGKRGGTEAFF. CDR3 coding DNA: TGCAGTGCTAGGTCTGGGGGGAAACGAGGGGGCACTGAAGCTTTCTTT. This chain links TRBV20-1 with TRBJ1-1, with D perhaps matching TRBD1 (6 bases). V was trimmed by 3 bases and J by 4 bases, leaving 21 bases between them. Germline V gene lookup returns CDR1 DFQATT and CDR2 SNEGSKA (reference sequence). This CDR3 has 16 amino acids.

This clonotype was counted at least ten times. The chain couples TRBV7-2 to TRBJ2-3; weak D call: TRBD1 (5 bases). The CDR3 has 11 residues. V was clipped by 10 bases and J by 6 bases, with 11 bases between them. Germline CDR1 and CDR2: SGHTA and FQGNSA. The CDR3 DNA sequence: TGTGCCATCCAAGCAGGGGATACGCAGTATTTT. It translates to CAIQAGDTQYF. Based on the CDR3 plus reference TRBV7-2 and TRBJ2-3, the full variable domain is GAGVSQSPSNKVTEKGKDVELRCDPISGHTALYWYRQSLGQGLEFLIYFQGNSAPDKSGLPSDRFSAERTGGSVSTLTIQRTQQEDSAVYLCAIQAGDTQYFGPGTRLTVL.

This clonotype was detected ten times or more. This CDR3 reads CASSLVNSKPDNEQFF. In DNA, the CDR3 is TGCGCCAGCAGCTTGGTCAACAGTAAGCCTGACAATGAGCAGTTCTTC. V is TRBV5-1 and J is TRBJ2-1, with D unclear. With 0 bases removed from V and 5 bases from J, the gap between germline ends came to 15 bases. This CDR3 is built from 16 residues. Germline V CDR1 and CDR2: SGHRS, YFSETQ.

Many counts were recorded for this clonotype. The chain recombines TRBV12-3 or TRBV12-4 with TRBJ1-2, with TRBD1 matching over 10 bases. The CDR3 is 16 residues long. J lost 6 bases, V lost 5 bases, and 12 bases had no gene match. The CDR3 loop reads CASSGSTGGRGDGYTF. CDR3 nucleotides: TGTGCCAGCAGTGGCTCGACAGGGGGCAGGGGTGATGGCTACACCTTC.

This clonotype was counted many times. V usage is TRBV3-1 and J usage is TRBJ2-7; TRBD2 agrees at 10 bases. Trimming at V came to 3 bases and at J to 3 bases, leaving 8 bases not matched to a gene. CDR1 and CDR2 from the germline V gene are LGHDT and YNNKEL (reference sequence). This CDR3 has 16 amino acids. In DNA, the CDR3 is TGTGCCAGCAGCCACAATCTAGCGGGAGTTAGCTACGAGCAGTACTTC. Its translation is CASSHNLAGVSYEQYF.

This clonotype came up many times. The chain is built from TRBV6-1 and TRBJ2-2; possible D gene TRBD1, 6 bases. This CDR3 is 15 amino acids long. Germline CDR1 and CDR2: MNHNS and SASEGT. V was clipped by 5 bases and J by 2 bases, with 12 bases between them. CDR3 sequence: CASSLNRANTGELFF. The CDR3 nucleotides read TGTGCCAGCAGTCTAAACAGGGCTAACACCGGGGAGCTGTTTTTT.

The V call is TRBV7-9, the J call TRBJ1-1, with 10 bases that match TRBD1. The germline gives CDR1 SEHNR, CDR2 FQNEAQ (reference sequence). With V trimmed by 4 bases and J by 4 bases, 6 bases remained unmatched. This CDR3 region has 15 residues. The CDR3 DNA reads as TGTGCCAGCAGCTCTGGGACAGGGGATACCACTGAAGCTTTCTTT. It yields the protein CASSSGTGDTTEAFF.

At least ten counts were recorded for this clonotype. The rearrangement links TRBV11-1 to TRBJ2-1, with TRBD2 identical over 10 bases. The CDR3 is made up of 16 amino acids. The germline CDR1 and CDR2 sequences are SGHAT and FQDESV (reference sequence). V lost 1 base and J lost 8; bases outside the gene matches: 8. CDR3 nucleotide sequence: TGTGCCAGCAGCTTAGGATGGCTAGCGGGAGTAGATGAGCAGTTCTTC. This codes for CASSLGWLAGVDEQFF.

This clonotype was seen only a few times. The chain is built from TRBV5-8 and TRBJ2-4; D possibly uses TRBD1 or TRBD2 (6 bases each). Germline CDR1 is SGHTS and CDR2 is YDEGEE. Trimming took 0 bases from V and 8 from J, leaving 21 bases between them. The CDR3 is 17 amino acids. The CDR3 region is CASSLEVMTGALDIQYF. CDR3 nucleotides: TGTGCCAGCAGCTTGGAGGTCATGACGGGGGCGCTGGACATTCAGTACTTC.

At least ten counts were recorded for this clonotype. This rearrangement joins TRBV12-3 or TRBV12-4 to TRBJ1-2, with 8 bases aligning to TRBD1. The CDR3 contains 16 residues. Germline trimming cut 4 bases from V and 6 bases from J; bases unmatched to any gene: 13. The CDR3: CASSWDRRPPLDGYTF. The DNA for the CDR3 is TGTGCCAGCAGTTGGGACAGGAGACCCCCCCTCGATGGCTACACCTTC.

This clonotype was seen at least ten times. The CDR3 loop reads CASSPYRTADTQYF. CDR3 coding DNA: TGTGCCAGCAGCCCCTACCGAACGGCAGATACGCAGTATTTT. The V gene is TRBV7-2, the J gene TRBJ2-3; D not resolved. Germline V gene lookup returns CDR1 SGHTA and CDR2 FQGNSA. Between the trimmed V and J ends, which lost 5 bases and 4 bases, there was a span of 13 bases. The CDR3 extends over 14 amino acids.